One T cell receptor (beta chain) is described in this entry. The count of this clone is one. Its antigen remains unidentified. No base quality values were provided; no much bigger clone lies one nucleotide off. The library was prepared using the immunoSEQ multiplex PCR assay. The multiplex PCR relied on a mix of 60 forward primers for TCR Vbeta segments and 13 reverse primers for TCR Jbeta segments. A multiplex PCR assay on genomic DNA amplified the CDR3 region of rearranged TCR beta genes. Amplified TCR beta libraries were sequenced as 87-base-pair reads on the Illumina HiSeq System. The study's processing was this. A later analysis counted about 80 million unique TCR beta chains across the 550 to 800 repertoires, and roughly 9.9 million of these chains were shared by at least two donors. A nearest-neighbor algorithm error-corrected the raw reads and collapsed the reads into unique sequences, merging closely related sequences to remove PCR and sequencing errors. To assign V, D and J gene segments, CDR3 sequences were aligned to IMGT reference sequences. For a sequence to be retained, a match of at least six nucleotides was required to both a V gene segment and a J gene segment. A rearrangement counted as productive if the CDR3 had no stop codons and remained in frame with V and J, and every other rearrangement counted as non-productive. CDR3 was defined according to IMGT convention as the region running from the second conserved V-encoded cysteine to the conserved J-encoded phenylalanine. The earlier analysis of about 570 of the donors excluded any sequence lacking an unambiguous match to a single V gene segment. An earlier analysis of fewer than 650 of the donors classified V segments as functional when productive rearrangements were above 56.7% and as segregating when the standard deviation between donors was above 5%. A statistical classification framework was developed to diagnose cytomegalovirus status using the catalog of TCR beta chain sequences. In a later analysis, TCR nucleotide sequences were compared against IMGT/GENE-DB human TR gene sequences so that V and J genes could be assigned. The TCRdist pipeline was used in a later analysis to assign CDR3 sequences and most-parsimonious VDJ recombination scenarios. In a later analysis, every TCR beta chain was defined by the combination of its CDR3 amino acid sequence and its V-gene family, and reads without a unique V-gene family were dropped. A later analysis removed 500 to 650 highly shared, low-generation-probability nucleotide sequences to deal with suspected cross-contamination and a sequencing artifact. A later analysis calculated a clonal expansion index for each public chain from normalized within-repertoire ranks of inferred template counts. In a later analysis, generation probabilities were computed using a VDJ recombination model fitted to out-of-frame rearrangements, and the results were checked against IGoR. Hypergeometric tests were used in a later analysis to score TCR-TCR, TCR-HLA and TCR-CMV co-occurrence, with a repertoire-size bias correction applied to the TCR pairs. To estimate false discovery rates, a later analysis permuted the HLA or CMV assignments 20 times. A later analysis grouped co-occurring TCRs with DBSCAN, adding TCRdist sequence similarity when clustering within HLA-allele-positive subsets. Repertoires with fewer than 30,000 or more than 120,000 public chains were left out of co-occurrence clustering, as were four to six repertoires with anomalous nucleotide sharing. TCRdb took over this immuneACCESS table, retaining in-frame rearrangements with V and J assigned. Such tables are incomplete; in checked studies, under half of the missing clones stem from an unresolved V gene, and the remainder is unexplained. Clonal size and the V and J genes are those of that table, whereas D and trimming came from the DNA. The sample table contains fewer than 100,000 clones; only one count was recorded for roughly 79% of them. The ten largest clones add up to approximately 2% of the sample.

This sample was taken from a study of cytomegalovirus exposure and HLA in healthy donors (dated by TCRdb to about 2017). Background for the entire study: According to an earlier analysis of around 600 of the donors, 150 million to 200 million T cells yielded 117 million unique TCR beta sequences and around 300 Gb of sequence data. Around 300 gigabases of sequencing data and approximately 85 million unique TCR sequences were included in an early release covering 550 to 800 HLA-typed donors. Of the 300 to 500 genotyped donors, 65% to 90% were placed in the genetic ancestry cluster associated with self-reported Caucasian donors. The study aimed to test whether cataloging public T cell receptors could reveal signatures of past pathogen exposure. The study profiled the T cell repertoires of hundreds of subjects by immunosequencing and related them to cytomegalovirus serostatus. Along with the approximately 700-subject first cohort, a separate validation cohort of over a hundred different subjects was used. The study combined high-throughput TCR immunosequencing, statistical association of individual TCRs with disease status, and machine learning to predict cytomegalovirus infection status. To study patterns of TCR occurrence, a later analysis re-analyzed previously published TCR beta repertoires from more than 550 donors and added high-resolution HLA genotyping. Rather than drawing on any new phenotypic data, the later analysis identified candidate immune exposures from TCR beta sequences and the way those sequences occurred across donors. To decide whether each TCR beta V gene segment behaved as functional or pseudogenic, an earlier analysis of approximately 590 of the donors relied on high-throughput TCR beta sequencing. Donor age, sex, ethnicity and CMV serostatus were compiled alongside the repertoire data. A later genetic analysis used genome-wide SNP genotypes for about three fifths of the 666 donors, treating that subset as a discovery cohort. All discovery cohort repertoires had been generated using a single sequencing platform. Class I and class II HLA loci were covered by the typing at four-digit resolution. Typing coverage differed by locus: A, B, C, DRB1 and DQB1 were typed in roughly 629-640 donors, DQA1 in about 500, DPA1 in over 600, and DPB1 in approximately 450. Because of strong linkage in the cohort, a few DR-DQ haplotypes were treated as single units for association and clustering. Among 300 to 500 genotyped donors of the cohort, an average of about 220,000 unique TCR beta nucleotide sequences was sequenced per donor, of which 15% to 20% were non-productive. Overall study outcomes, separate from this receptor: In a later analysis, the rate of TCR association differed among HLA loci, with DRB1 alleles having the most associated TCRs and HLA-C alleles having the fewest. A later analysis found that HLA-associated TCR beta chains were more clonally expanded and had lower generation probabilities than equally common non-associated chains. HLA typing was unavailable for some donors at each locus, so association tests used only the typed subset. A further reported finding was that TCR beta sequences accurately predicted the HLA-A and HLA-B alleles for most subjects in the first cohort. A later analysis associated 16,951 TCR beta sequences with specific HLA alleles at a false discovery rate of 0.05. An earlier analysis of some 590 of the donors showed that most TCR beta V segments appeared in productive rearrangements either about 87% or about 30% of the time, which broadly matched IMGT annotations. The study listed 150 to 200 TCR beta chains as associated with cytomegalovirus. Several of the top co-occurrence clusters appeared to be linked to parvovirus B19, influenza, CMV and Epstein-Barr virus, according to a later analysis. The earlier analysis of nearly 600 of the donors excluded roughly 17 rarely observed V segments, including chromosome 9 orphons, because counts were too low. When HLA alleles, especially DR and DQ, strongly co-occurred, attributing TCR associations to individual alleles was difficult. CMV serostatus was the only immune exposure information available for the cohort. Most CMV-associated TCR beta chains appeared to be HLA-restricted in a later analysis, and the HLA associations seemed to be driven largely by CMV exposure. Across donors, most TCR sequences were observed very rarely, whereas some public TCRs were present in many individuals. In a later genetic analysis, fewer N-insertions in productive TCRs were reported among donors in an Asian-associated ancestry cluster than the roughly 700-donor mean. Linkage disequilibrium might explain the correlated functional status among segregating V segments, but an unknown experimental factor could not be ruled out. In vitro tests confirmed that a few of the cytomegalovirus-associated TCR beta chains recognize cytomegalovirus antigens. According to the authors, the approach could potentially be generalized to other disease states and immunological phenotypes. Sequencing depth was assumed to be roughly uniform across donors in the presence/absence analyses, though that assumption may not hold. The cohort was sequenced for TCR beta chains only, and without alpha or paired-chain data the features that could be detected were limited. The classifier was reported to diagnose cytomegalovirus status with high specificity and sensitivity in both the original and validation cohorts. The sequencing pipeline was judged likely to have produced a cluster of highly shared sequence variants as a technical artifact. An association between a missense DCLRE1C variant and V-gene and J-gene trimming of TCR beta chains was found in a later genetic analysis and replicated in an independent cohort.

The cohort comprised around 700 healthy bone marrow donors. Cohort members were all nominally healthy when sampled, although unrecorded immune exposures were likely present. The donor was CMV seronegative and belonged to the group of roughly 330 seronegative cohort members. Every donor gave a peripheral blood sample, and the peripheral blood mononuclear cells from that sample were used for TCR beta sequencing. Genomic DNA was extracted from the blood cell samples with the Qiagen DNeasy Blood Extraction Kit. Material for sequencing was PBMCs. This receptor was taken from a man aged 40-50 years in good health and CMV-seronegative.

The CDR3 amino acid sequence is: CASNPTGAYNEQFF. In nucleotides, the sequence is TGTGCCAGCAACCCGACAGGGGCCTACAATGAGCAGTTCTTC. The sequence is built from TRBV11-2 and TRBJ2-1; the junction holds 8 bases that match TRBD1. The germline V gene gives CDR1 as SGHAT and CDR2 as FQNNGV. Reading from cysteine to phenylalanine, the CDR3 counts 14 amino acids. The DNA shown is the 42-base CDR3, in frame from base 1. V is trimmed back by 7 bases and J by 2 bases, and the junction contains 4 bases that no gene match accounts for.